Shown below are 31 T cell receptor beta chains from a single sample sequenced in a study of shared clonotypes between healthy human individuals. Only in-frame clones appear in the TCRdb table, and some are missing; sequencing was by immunoSEQ multiplex PCR. The table lists approximately 2,200,000 clones, about 93% of them singletons. Naivety among CD8 cells was defined by CD45RO negativity and positive CCR7 selection, thereby excluding terminally differentiated effector memory CD45RA+ cells. The source material was naive CD8+ T cells from PBMCs. Source of these receptors: a young man in good health. Some clones in this sample may be carry-over from other donors' samples.

As regards this clone: Different DNA sequences within this sample yield the same CDR3. V is TRBV27 and J is TRBJ2-1; D is unclear. The CDR3 extends over 15 amino acids. Germline CDR1 MNHEY, CDR2 SMNVEV (reference sequence). V was pared by 2 bases and J by 0 bases, with 8 bases between. CDR3 in amino acids: CASSLRSPSYNEQFF. DNA for the CDR3: TGTGCCAGCAGTTTACGGAGCCCCTCCTACAATGAGCAGTTCTTC.

The rearrangement uses TRBV28 and TRBJ1-5; the D gene is possibly TRBD1 (6 bases). V gave up 3 bases and J gave up 6 bases, with 15 bases separating them. This CDR3 has 15 residues. The germline V gene encodes CDR1 MDHEN and CDR2 SYDVKM. CDR3 loop: CASSFRRGRTQPQHF. The CDR3 coding sequence is TGTGCCAGCAGTTTCAGGAGGGGGAGGACTCAGCCCCAGCATTTT.

CDR3 sequence: CASSLGRSRGQGNQPQHF. CDR3 nucleotide sequence: TGCGCCAGCAGCTTGGGTCGTTCTAGGGGACAGGGCAATCAGCCCCAGCATTTT. This rearrangement joins TRBV5-1 to TRBJ1-5; 8 bases agree with TRBD1. Germline V gene sequence: CDR1 SGHRS, CDR2 YFSETQ. J gave up 2 bases and V 0 bases, and 10 bases lay outside the gene matches. There are 18 residues in the CDR3.

The gene calls are TRBV10-2 and TRBJ2-7; D is perhaps TRBD2 (6 bases). From germline, CDR1 is WSHSY and CDR2 SAAADI. V lost 7 bases, J lost 6 bases, and 16 bases lay in between. CDR3 length: 13 residues. The CDR3 reads CASTEGRGREQYF. The CDR3 bases are TGCGCCAGCACGGAGGGAAGGGGCCGCGAGCAGTACTTC.

The chain couples TRBV28 to TRBJ2-1; D is undetermined. V lost 3 bases and J 11 bases, leaving 17 bases between the germline ends. Germline CDR1 and CDR2: MDHEN and SYDVKM. This CDR3 is built from 14 residues. CDR3 DNA: TGTGCCAGCAGTTTTAGTGACTCCTCGATGAAGCAGTTCTTC. It yields the protein CASSFSDSSMKQFF.

The CDR3 DNA sequence: TGTGCCAGCAGTTTAGGGACAGGGGGCTCGAGGTATGGCTACACCTTC. Amino acid sequence: CASSLGTGGSRYGYTF. The rearrangement joins TRBV28 to TRBJ1-2; 12 nucleotides align to TRBD1. V trimming: 2 bases; J trimming: 5 bases; junction bases outside the gene matches: 6. Germline CDR1 and CDR2: MDHEN and SYDVKM. The CDR3 is 16 residues long.

The J gene is TRBJ1-1, the V gene TRBV28; TRBD1 matches 9 bases. V shed 4 bases, J shed 0 bases, and the junction held 3 bases outside the gene matches. The V gene's germline CDR1 is MDHEN and CDR2 SYDVKM. CDR3 length: 15 amino acids. The chain's CDR3 is CASSSRDRVNTEAFF. DNA of the CDR3: TGTGCCAGCAGTTCCCGGGACAGGGTGAACACTGAAGCTTTCTTT.

The chain has TRBV27 and TRBJ1-5, with D perhaps TRBD1 (5 bases). Trimming removed 7 bases from V and 2 bases from J, with 15 bases in between. CDR3 length: 15 amino acids. Germline V gene data show CDR1 as MNHEY and CDR2 as SMNVEV (reference sequence). In nucleotides, the CDR3 is TGTGCCAGCAAAGTCGGGATAGGGGGCAATCAGCCCCAGCATTTT. Translating it yields CASKVGIGGNQPQHF.

The CDR3 region is CASSPGTNEQPQHF. The CDR3, as DNA: TGTGCCAGCAGCCCAGGGACCAACGAACAGCCCCAGCATTTT. The J gene is TRBJ1-5, the V gene TRBV5-6; the D gene is possibly TRBD1 (5 bases). This CDR3 region has 14 residues. The V end lost 4 bases, the J end lost 7 bases, and 15 bases lay between the germline ends. Germline CDR1 reads SGHDT; CDR2 reads YYEEEE.

The rearrangement uses TRBV30 and TRBJ2-1; 10 bases line up with TRBD2. The CDR3 has 17 amino acids. J was trimmed by 8 bases and V by 3 bases; bases with no gene match: 16. Germline loops: CDR1 GTSNPN, CDR2 SVGIG (reference sequence). This CDR3 is CAWRPHLSGRDGDEQFF. The CDR3, as DNA: TGTGCCTGGAGGCCCCACCTCAGCGGGAGGGATGGGGATGAGCAGTTCTTC.

This clone has just a few counts. The chain has TRBV11-1 and TRBJ1-1, with TRBD1 matching over 7 bases. J gave up 8 bases and V 4 bases, and 4 bases lay outside the gene matches. In germline, CDR1 is SGHAT, CDR2 FQDESV (reference sequence). CDR3 length equals 12 residues. In nucleotides, the CDR3 is TGTGCCAGCAGCTACCGGGACAGCGAAGCTTTCTTT. Translated: CASSYRDSEAFF.

A note on this clone: Additional DNA sequences in this sample encode the identical CDR3. This chain uses TRBV11-2 with TRBJ2-2; no clear D. CDR3 size: 14 residues. V shed 1 base and J shed 4 bases, with 7 bases lying between them. Germline values: CDR1 SGHAT, CDR2 FQNNGV. This chain's CDR3 is CASSLVVGTGELFF. The CDR3, as DNA: TGTGCCAGCAGCTTAGTTGTGGGCACCGGGGAGCTGTTTTTT.

This clone was found once. The chain combines TRBV7-9 with TRBJ2-5; D is ambiguous. CDR1 and CDR2 (germline): SEHNR, FQNEAQ (reference sequence). The CDR3 spans 15 residues. V dropped 1 base and J dropped 2 bases, with 11 bases sitting between them. CDR3 sequence: CASSLDMQVQETQYF. CDR3 in DNA: TGTGCCAGCAGCTTAGATATGCAGGTACAAGAGACCCAGTACTTC.

The chain combines TRBV7-9 with TRBJ1-1; 7 bases align to TRBD1. The V gene end was trimmed by 8 bases and the J gene end by 6 bases; junction bases not matched to a gene: 12. This CDR3 is built from 14 residues. Germline CDR1 reads SEHNR; CDR2 reads FQNEAQ (reference sequence). The CDR3 DNA follows: TGTGCCAGCTACCGACAGGGTAGCATCGCTGAAGCTTTCTTT. Amino acid sequence: CASYRQGSIAEAFF.

This chain uses TRBV27 with TRBJ2-1, with 7 nucleotides matching TRBD1. Per the germline V gene, CDR1 is MNHEY and CDR2 is SMNVEV (reference sequence). CDR3 length: 17 residues. V shed 5 bases and J 5 bases; nucleotides not matched to a gene: 15. The chain's CDR3 is CASSMGRQGLLHNEQFF. In nucleotides, the CDR3 is TGTGCCAGCAGTATGGGTCGACAGGGCTTACTTCACAATGAGCAGTTCTTC.

The chain links TRBV7-9 to TRBJ2-7; unclear D gene. Germline V gene data show CDR1 as SEHNR and CDR2 as FQNEAQ (reference sequence). V lost 5 bases and J 2 bases, leaving 13 bases between the germline ends. The CDR3 has 14 amino acids. As DNA, the CDR3 is TGTGCCAGCAGCCCGGTGGCGTCACCCTACGAGCAGTACTTC. Translating gives CASSPVASPYEQYF.

V is TRBV5-4 and J is TRBJ2-7, with D perhaps TRBD2 (6 bases). The CDR3 loop spans 14 amino acids. Germline CDR1 and CDR2: SGHNT and YYREEE (reference sequence). The V end lost 2 bases, the J end lost 5 bases, and 14 bases lay between the germline ends. CDR3 sequence (DNA): TGTGCCAGCAGCTTTGGTCCGGGAGACAACGAGCAGTACTTC. Protein: CASSFGPGDNEQYF.

The gene calls are TRBV27 and TRBJ2-7; no firm D call. Germline loops: CDR1 MNHEY, CDR2 SMNVEV (reference sequence). The CDR3 covers 13 residues. V dropped 8 bases and J dropped 4 bases, with 15 bases sitting between them. CDR3 sequence (DNA): TGTGCCAGCTCCAATGGGTTCACGTACGAGCAGTACTTC. The encoded protein is CASSNGFTYEQYF.

The V gene is TRBV11-3, the J gene TRBJ2-2; TRBD2 aligns across 7 bases. CDR3 length: 18 residues. Germline V CDR1 and CDR2: SGHNT, YENEEA. V shed 5 bases and J 7 bases; nucleotides not matched to a gene: 19. CDR3 sequence reads: CASSPSGGGVTARGELFF. The CDR3 DNA sequence: TGTGCCAGCAGCCCTAGCGGTGGCGGGGTAACGGCGCGCGGGGAGCTGTTTTTT.

V usage is TRBV29-1 and J usage is TRBJ1-3; D unclear. CDR3 length equals 12 residues. The ends were cut back, 4 bases at V and 4 bases at J, with 8 bases in the middle. Germline-derived CDR1 and CDR2 are SQVTM and ANQGSEA. The CDR3 protein is CSVGPGGNTIYF. The DNA for the CDR3 is TGCAGCGTTGGTCCGGGGGGAAACACCATATATTTT.

The rearrangement links TRBV11-3 to TRBJ2-4, with D hard to call. V gave up 0 bases and J gave up 0 bases, with 9 bases separating them. Looked up from germline, CDR1 is SGHNT and CDR2 is YENEEA. The CDR3 extends over 16 amino acids. CDR3 in DNA: TGTGCCAGCAGCTTAGAGTTCGGACCAGCCAAAAACATTCAGTACTTC. Translated, it gives CASSLEFGPAKNIQYF.

The V and J genes are TRBV2 and TRBJ1-1, with D uncertain. Germline CDR1 reads SNHLY; CDR2 reads FYNNEI. Trimming stripped 9 bases from V and 0 bases from J, with 5 bases between. The CDR3 length is 11 residues. CDR3 DNA: TGTGCCAGTAACATGAACACTGAAGCTTTCTTT. Amino acid sequence: CASNMNTEAFF.

J is TRBJ2-2 and V is TRBV9; 7 nucleotides match TRBD2. J lost 2 bases, V lost 3 bases, and 10 bases had no gene match. The CDR3 is 17 residues long. The germline CDR1 and CDR2 sequences are SGDLS and YYNGEE. The CDR3 spells CASSALELGLNTGELFF. The DNA for the CDR3 is TGTGCCAGCAGCGCCCTAGAGTTGGGACTAAACACCGGGGAGCTGTTTTTT.

This chain joins TRBV6-6 and TRBJ1-2, with 7 nucleotides matching TRBD1. Unmatched junction bases numbered 13, after V lost 5 bases and J lost 4 bases. Germline CDR1 MNHNY, CDR2 SVGAGI (reference sequence). The length of the CDR3 is 16 residues. The CDR3 DNA reads TGTGCCAGCAGTCAGAAGGGGGCAGGGTGGATCTATGGCTACACCTTC. It specifies CASSQKGAGWIYGYTF.

In regard to this clone: Other DNA sequences within the sample encode an identical CDR3. The chain carries TRBV29-1 and TRBJ1-2; D unresolved. The CDR3 has 11 residues. The V gene's germline CDR1 is SQVTM and CDR2 ANQGSEA. The germline V and J ends were trimmed by 4 bases and 0 bases, with 3 bases remaining between them. CDR3 sequence: CSVGANYGYTF. CDR3 in DNA: TGCAGCGTTGGAGCTAACTATGGCTACACCTTC.

The J gene is TRBJ1-2, the V gene TRBV7-9, with D uncertain. The CDR3 extends over 14 amino acids. Trimming cost V 1 base and J 3 bases, with 9 bases left between them. Per germline, CDR1 SEHNR and CDR2 FQNEAQ (reference sequence). CDR3 residues: CASSLEWRDYGYTF. DNA for the CDR3: TGTGCCAGCAGCTTAGAGTGGAGGGACTATGGCTACACCTTC.

The chain joins TRBV9 to TRBJ1-2; TRBD1 agrees at 9 bases. V was clipped by 0 bases and J by 5 bases; unmatched bases: 8. From germline, CDR1 is SGDLS and CDR2 YYNGEE. The CDR3 has 16 residues. In DNA form, the CDR3 reads TGTGCCAGCAGCGTAGCTACCGATGGGACAGGGTATGGCTACACCTTC. Its protein product is CASSVATDGTGYGYTF.

This clone was recorded only once. The J gene is TRBJ2-3, the V gene TRBV12-5, with 11 bases lining up with TRBD2. Germline CDR1 LGHNT, CDR2 FRNRAP. The CDR3 length is 16 residues. With 7 bases clipped from V and 0 bases from J, the junction kept 6 bases outside the gene matches. The CDR3 DNA sequence: TGTGCTAGTGCCTTGGTAGCGGGAGGGAGCACAGATACGCAGTATTTT. Its translation is CASALVAGGSTDTQYF.

This clone was picked up one time. The rearrangement joins TRBV7-2 to TRBJ2-3, with D maybe TRBD2 (5 bases). Trimming cost V 2 bases and J 0 bases, with 12 bases left between them. CDR1 is SGHTA and CDR2 is FQGNSA in the germline V gene. The CDR3 loop spans 16 amino acids. The CDR3: CASSLNLAASTDTQYF. The CDR3 DNA reads as TGTGCCAGCAGCTTAAACCTAGCTGCTAGCACAGATACGCAGTATTTT.

The rearrangement joins TRBV6-1 to TRBJ1-3; 7 positions agree with TRBD1. The CDR3 consists of 14 residues. J lost 4 bases, V lost 4 bases, and 4 bases had no gene match. Per the germline V gene, CDR1 is MNHNS and CDR2 is SASEGT. In nucleotides, the CDR3 is TGTGCCAGCAGTGTAGAGGGGGCGGGAAACACCATATATTTT. It translates to CASSVEGAGNTIYF.

The rearrangement links TRBV19 to TRBJ2-1; possibly TRBD1 for D (6 bases). Germline loops: CDR1 LNHDA, CDR2 SQIVND (reference sequence). This CDR3 is 13 amino acids long. V shed 5 bases and J shed 8 bases, with 13 bases lying between them. Here the CDR3 DNA reads TGTGCCAGTAGTCATACAGGGTCCGATGAGCAGTTCTTC. This translates into CASSHTGSDEQFF.